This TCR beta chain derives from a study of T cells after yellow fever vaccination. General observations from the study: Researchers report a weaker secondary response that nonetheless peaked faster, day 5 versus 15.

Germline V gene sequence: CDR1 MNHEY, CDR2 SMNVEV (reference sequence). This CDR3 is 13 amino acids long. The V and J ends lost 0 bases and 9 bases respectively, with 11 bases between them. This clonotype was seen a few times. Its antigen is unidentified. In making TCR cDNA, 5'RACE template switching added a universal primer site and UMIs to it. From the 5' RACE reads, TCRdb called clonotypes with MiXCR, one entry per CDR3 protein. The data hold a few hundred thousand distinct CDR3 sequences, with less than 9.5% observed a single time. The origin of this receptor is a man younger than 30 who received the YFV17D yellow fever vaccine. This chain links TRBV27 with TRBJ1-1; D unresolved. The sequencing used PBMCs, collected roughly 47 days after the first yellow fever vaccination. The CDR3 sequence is CASSLSFSGKAFF. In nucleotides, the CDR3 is TGTGCCAGCAGTTTATCCTTTTCCGGAAAAGCTTTCTTT.